The present T cell receptor (beta chain) was sequenced within a study of T cell responses to AZD1222 COVID-19 vaccine. Generated by immunoSEQ multiplex PCR, the TCRdb table keeps only in-frame clones and is missing some. Of about 120,000 clones in the sample, around nine tenths were seen once. To note about this clone: The antigen remains unidentified.

Broader study findings: Researchers took repertoire samples only after the peak T cell response had come. It should be noted that donors were predominantly white British and more often female, and clonal diversity was possibly underestimated. Spike-specific TCR breadth and depth grew following two AZD1222 doses. At 160-218 and 743-854, vaccine-associated CD4 TCRs were dominant, and they spanned spike.

This CDR3 has 13 amino acids. Trimming took off 5 bases at V and 4 bases at J, with 11 bases between the two ends. Germline V gene data show CDR1 as SSHAT and CDR2 as FNYEAQ (reference sequence). The rearrangement joins TRBV7-7 to TRBJ2-5; the D gene could be TRBD1 or TRBD2 (6 bases each). This clonotype was sampled from an adult who received the AZD1222 COVID-19 vaccine. The sample in question was peripheral blood, obtained 28 days after the second AZD1222 dose. CDR3 in amino acids: CASSTKGGETQYF. In DNA form, the CDR3 reads TGTGCCAGCAGCACTAAGGGGGGAGAGACCCAGTACTTC. The full variable domain, in which reference TRBV7-7 and TRBJ2-5 provide the parts outside the CDR3, is GAGVSQSPRYKVTKRGQDVTLRCDPISSHATLYWYQQALGQGPEFLTYFNYEAQPDKSGLPSDRFSAERPEGSISTLTIQRTEQRDSAMYRCASSTKGGETQYFGPGTRLLVL.